This paragraph reports one TCR beta chain. TCRdb's table, derived via immunoSEQ multiplex PCR, lists solely in-frame clones and lacks some. Of approximately 68,000 clones in the sample, 75% to 95% were seen once. The data derive from a study of OX40 agonist ivuxolimab in advanced cancers. Study at large: Patients were dosed intravenously with ivuxolimab at 0.01 to 10 mg/kg every 2 weeks.

The germline V gene has CDR1 MNHEY and CDR2 SMNVEV (reference sequence). This CDR3 is 15 amino acids long. Trimming shortened V by 8 bases and J by 0 bases, and 16 bases separated the two germline ends. Exclusion applied to patients with autoimmune disease history or systemic immunosuppression. Blood sampling took place at baseline, cycle 4 day 1, and cycle 7 day 1. The sequence derives from an adult with an advanced solid tumor such as melanoma, head and neck, liver or kidney cancer. The chain couples TRBV27 to TRBJ1-1; the D is unclear. The specimen comprised CD4+ or CD8+ T cells sorted from blood, sampled in a trial of the OX40 agonist ivuxolimab. The chain's CDR3 is CASSRVGNLNTEAFF. CDR3 sequence (DNA): TGTGCCAGCTCCCGTGTGGGGAATTTGAACACTGAAGCTTTCTTT.